Listed below are T cell receptor beta chains from one sample, sequenced in a study of OX40 agonist ivuxolimab in advanced cancers. Generated by immunoSEQ multiplex PCR, the TCRdb table keeps only in-frame clones and is missing some. The data contain some 21,000 clones, more than 80% of them seen just once; the ten biggest clones take up about half. The sample consisted of CD4+ or CD8+ T cells sorted from blood, taken in a trial of the OX40 agonist ivuxolimab. All receptors come from an adult with an advanced solid tumor such as melanoma, head and neck, liver or kidney cancer. Each CDR3 is given with its conserved first and last residue. D genes are given only for firm matches. Rows may omit the clone size; those that give it use once, few, many or a size class.

j_call,v_call,d_call,clone_size,cdr3_nt,cdr3_aa
TRBJ2-6,TRBV5-3,-,-,TGTGCCAGATTATCGCTTGGTGAACAAAGTCGGGCCAACGTCCTGACTTTC,CARLSLGEQSRANVLTF
TRBJ2-7,TRBV11-2,TRBD2,-,TGTGCCACCTCGGGGGGCTACGAGCAGTACTTC,CATSGGYEQYF
TRBJ1-2,TRBV7-9,-,-,TGTGCCAGCAGCCTAACGACTGTTAACTATGGCTACACCTTC,CASSLTTVNYGYTF
TRBJ2-1,TRBV7-6,-,-,TGTGCCAGCAGCTTAGTCCGGAATGAGCAGTTCTTC,CASSLVRNEQFF
TRBJ1-1,TRBV4-1,TRBD1,-,TGCGCCAGCAGCCAAAGGACAGGGGGAGGCACTGAAGCTTTCTTT,CASSQRTGGGTEAFF
TRBJ2-2,TRBV7-7,-,once,TGTGCCAGCAGCCTACAGGTTGCCGGGGAGCTGTTTTTT,CASSLQVAGELFF
TRBJ2-2,TRBV9,-,-,TGTGCCAGCAGCGTAGTGGAGGCAAAGGGGGGCACCGGGGAGCTGTTTTTT,CASSVVEAKGGTGELFF
TRBJ1-2,TRBV4-3,-,-,TGCGCCAGCAGCCAAGGCGTTTCGTGGGGTTATGGCTACACCTTC,CASSQGVSWGYGYTF
TRBJ1-2,TRBV5-8,-,-,TGTGCCAGCAGCTTGGTCTTTAAGGGCTCCTATGGCTACACCTTC,CASSLVFKGSYGYTF
TRBJ1-2,TRBV18,TRBD1,-,TGTGCCAGCTCACCACAGACGACAGGGGATGGCTACACCTTC,CASSPQTTGDGYTF
TRBJ1-3,TRBV28,TRBD1,-,TGTGCCAGCAGTTTGCTACAGGGGGCAGGAAACACCATATATTTT,CASSLLQGAGNTIYF
TRBJ1-3,TRBV2,-,-,TGTGCCAGCCAAGGATTAACTGGAAACACCATATATTTT,CASQGLTGNTIYF
TRBJ2-5,TRBV5-6,TRBD2,-,TGTGCCAGCAGCTTCGGGCGGGGGATCCAAGAGACCCAGTACTTC,CASSFGRGIQETQYF
TRBJ1-1,TRBV7-9,TRBD1,-,TGTGCCAGCAGCCCTTCGTCACAGGGGGTTAACACTGAAGCTTTCTTT,CASSPSSQGVNTEAFF
TRBJ2-7,TRBV7-9,-,-,TGTGCCAGCAGCGGGGGTGGGCGGGAGCAGTACTTC,CASSGGGREQYF
TRBJ1-1,TRBV4-3,-,-,TGCGCCAGCAGCCCTGGGGTGCTTTTGAACACTGAAGCTTTCTTT,CASSPGVLLNTEAFF
TRBJ1-1,TRBV6-5,-,-,TGTGCCAGCAGTTACTCGTTGGACGGGGAGACTGAAGCTTTCTTT,CASSYSLDGETEAFF
TRBJ2-7,TRBV7-9,-,few,TGTGCCAGCAGCTTAGGCGACGGCGAGCAGTACTTC,CASSLGDGEQYF
TRBJ1-5,TRBV19,-,-,TGTGCCAGTAGTATCCGGGGCAATCAGCCCCAGCATTTT,CASSIRGNQPQHF
TRBJ2-1,TRBV7-9,-,-,TGTGCCAGCAGGGCGGGTCTCAACAATGAGCAGTTCTTC,CASRAGLNNEQFF
TRBJ1-2,TRBV27,-,-,TGTGCCAGCAGTCCCATCGCCTCCAACTATGGCTACACCTTC,CASSPIASNYGYTF
TRBJ2-2,TRBV4-2,TRBD2,-,TGTGCCAGCAGCGGGAGGACTAGCGGGGCCATTAAATGGACCGGGGAGCTGTTTTTT,CASSGRTSGAIKWTGELFF
TRBJ2-7,TRBV4-1,-,once,TGCGCCAGCAGCCAACTACCAAGTTCCTCTCTCGAGCAGTACTTC,CASSQLPSSSLEQYF
TRBJ2-4,TRBV6-6,TRBD2,once,TGTGCCAGCAGTTACGAAGCGGGGGCCCAAAACATTCAGTACTTC,CASSYEAGAQNIQYF
TRBJ2-7,TRBV29-1,TRBD1,-,TGCAGCGTTGATGTAACGGCAGGGGGCTTCTACGAGCAGTACTTC,CSVDVTAGGFYEQYF
TRBJ2-5,TRBV11-2,-,-,TGTGCCAGCAGCTTAGGCCAAGATATGGGACACCGTAAGGAGACCCAGTACTTC,CASSLGQDMGHRKETQYF
TRBJ1-4,TRBV11-2,-,-,TGTGCCAGCAGCGTTGACAGCCGAACTAATGAAAAACTGTTTTTT,CASSVDSRTNEKLFF
TRBJ2-5,TRBV4-2,-,-,TGTGCCAGCAGCCAAGATACAAGGGAAGAGACCCAGTACTTC,CASSQDTREETQYF
TRBJ2-6,TRBV7-7,-,-,TGTGCTAGCAGCTACGGAGGGAGCTCTGGGGCCAACGTCCTGACTTTC,CASSYGGSSGANVLTF
TRBJ2-5,TRBV4-1,-,once,TGCGCCAGCAGCCAGACGCTCGGAGAGACCCAGTACTTC,CASSQTLGETQYF
TRBJ1-2,TRBV29-1,TRBD1,once,TGCAGCGTTGTGAGGGGGCAGGACTATGGCTACACCTTC,CSVVRGQDYGYTF
TRBJ1-2,TRBV7-6,-,-,TGTGCCAGCAGCCCGGACGGAGCTAACTATGGCTACACCTTC,CASSPDGANYGYTF
TRBJ2-7,TRBV5-1,TRBD2,-,TGCGCCAGCAGCTTGTTACCGGGAGGCTCCTACGAGCAGTACTTC,CASSLLPGGSYEQYF
TRBJ2-2,TRBV29-1,TRBD2,-,TGCAGCGTTCTCGGGGAGGGAAGAGCCGGGGAGCTGTTTTTT,CSVLGEGRAGELFF
TRBJ2-6,TRBV19,TRBD1,-,TGTGCGACTTCACAGGGGAGTGGGGCCAACGTCCTGACTTTC,CATSQGSGANVLTF
TRBJ1-5,TRBV19,-,-,TGTGCCAGTAGTATATATGGACAGAACAATCAGCCCCAGCATTTT,CASSIYGQNNQPQHF
TRBJ1-1,TRBV11-1,-,-,TGTGCCAGCAGCTTTTCGGAGACAACACTGGGAGCTTTCTTT,CASSFSETTLGAFF
TRBJ2-1,TRBV5-4,-,-,TGTGCCAGCAGCCTAGCTTGGGCCTCCTACAATGAGCAGTTCTTC,CASSLAWASYNEQFF
TRBJ2-5,TRBV28,-,once,TGTGCCAGCAGCACCCGCGTTGAGCCGGGGTCCCAGTACTTC,CASSTRVEPGSQYF
TRBJ2-7,TRBV6-5,-,once,TGTGCCAGCAGTTCTGCCGGGCCCTACGAGCAGTACTTC,CASSSAGPYEQYF
TRBJ1-5,TRBV7-9,TRBD1,-,TGTGCCAGCAGCCGTACCGGGACAGGGCATCAGCCCCAGCATTTT,CASSRTGTGHQPQHF
TRBJ1-1,TRBV5-6,TRBD1,few,TGTGCCAGCAGGTCCGGGACAGGGGTCATTGAAGCTTTCTTT,CASRSGTGVIEAFF
TRBJ2-5,TRBV7-3,TRBD2,-,TGTGCCAGCAGCTTAAGCGGGGGGCAGGAGACCCAGTACTTC,CASSLSGGQETQYF
TRBJ1-4,TRBV18,-,-,TGTGCCAGCTCAGTACCTGCGACTAATGAAAAACTGTTTTTT,CASSVPATNEKLFF
TRBJ2-5,TRBV19,-,-,TGTGCCAGTAGGCCGGGACTCTGGGGGGAGGAGACCCAGTACTTC,CASRPGLWGEETQYF
TRBJ1-2,TRBV7-8,TRBD1,-,TGTGCCAGCAGCGTAGACAGAACCGGGACAGGGGACTATGGCTACACCTTC,CASSVDRTGTGDYGYTF
TRBJ1-6,TRBV11-2,TRBD1,few,TGTGCCAGCAGCCCCTCAGGGGGGCTCATCGGGTCACCCCTCCACTTT,CASSPSGGLIGSPLHF
TRBJ2-7,TRBV6-5,-,-,TGTGCCAGCAGTGGGGACGGCTACCTGAAACACGAGCAGTACTTC,CASSGDGYLKHEQYF
TRBJ1-5,TRBV7-2,-,-,TGTGCCAGCAGCTTAGGTAGGGGGAATCAGCCCCAGCATTTT,CASSLGRGNQPQHF
TRBJ1-1,TRBV5-1,-,-,TGCGCCAGCAGCTCGCAGACTAACAGTGTTGGGAACACTGAAGCTTTCTTT,CASSSQTNSVGNTEAFF
TRBJ2-7,TRBV4-2,-,-,TGTGCCAGCAGCCACCCGAGGGGAGACTACGAGCAGTACTTC,CASSHPRGDYEQYF
TRBJ2-2,TRBV27,-,-,TGTGCCAGCACCCTCGGGACCGGGGAGCTGTTTTTT,CASTLGTGELFF
TRBJ2-7,TRBV27,-,once,TGTGCCAGCAGTCCCACGGGGGCGTATGCCTACGAGCAGTACTTC,CASSPTGAYAYEQYF
TRBJ2-7,TRBV27,TRBD2,-,TGTGCCAGCTCGGAGCGGGGGAACTCCTACGAGCAGTACTTC,CASSERGNSYEQYF
TRBJ1-6,TRBV5-1,TRBD1,-,TGCGCCAGCAGCTTCGGGACAGGCGGTTCACCCCTCCACTTT,CASSFGTGGSPLHF
TRBJ1-2,TRBV13,-,-,TGTGCCAGCAGTTTACGCGGAGCTGATGGCTACACCTTC,CASSLRGADGYTF
TRBJ1-2,TRBV7-9,-,-,TGTGCCAGCAGCTTTGCTCTAGACTATGGCTACACCTTC,CASSFALDYGYTF
TRBJ1-2,TRBV28,-,-,TGTGCCAGCAGTTCCCGACCCCTGAGGTATGGCTACACCTTC,CASSSRPLRYGYTF